The clone carrying this TCR beta chain was counted a few times. Antigen unknown. The data derive from a study of PD-1 blockade in classical Hodgkin lymphoma. The time point here: cycle 4 day 1 (C4D1), after less than 7 weeks of nivolumab. Every patient experienced relapse after autologous stem cell transplantation, and brentuximab vedotin exposure varied. Libraries were prepared by immunoSEQ multiplex PCR; TCRdb keeps only in-frame clonotypes and omits some of them. The sample contains roughly 20,000 clones, under 80% of which appear only once. V was clipped by 1 base and J by 2 bases, with 1 base between them. CDR3 length: 13 residues. In germline, CDR1 is SGHNT, CDR2 YYREEE (reference sequence). Study-level findings and limits: The origin of the repertoire differences remains undefined, with disease activity or prior therapy as possible causes. Complete responders matched newly diagnosed patients in baseline diversity. A significant rise in TCR diversity was seen by C4D1 for CD4+ cells but not for CD8+ cells. Healthy donors reportedly exceeded newly diagnosed patients in baseline TCR diversity.

Sequenced here: peripheral blood mononuclear cells (PBMCs), sampled before the fourth cycle of nivolumab. The chain links TRBV5-4 to TRBJ2-6; D call uncertain. The clonotype was recovered from a human donor with classical Hodgkin lymphoma. The CDR3 region has the DNA TGTGCCAGCAGCTTGACTGGGGCCAACGTCCTGACTTTC. Its protein is CASSLTGANVLTF.